These 13 T cell receptor beta chains originate from one sample sequenced in a study of blood T cell repertoires in COVID-19. Here immunoSEQ multiplex PCR was the method, and the copy in TCRdb shows in-frame clones only, minus some. Among 35,000 to 45,000 clones listed, roughly 88% were seen once. Sequencing was done on a sample of peripheral blood. The source of these receptors is a human donor in a cohort sampled during active COVID-19.

CDR3 loop: CASSFSTGGSYEQYF. The DNA for the CDR3 is TGTGCCAGCAGCTTTTCGACAGGGGGTTCCTACGAGCAGTACTTC. The chain is built from TRBV7-2 and TRBJ2-7; 9 bases are a match to TRBD1. J lost 1 base, V lost 3 bases, and 4 bases had no gene match. This CDR3 has 15 residues. Per the germline V gene, CDR1 is SGHTA and CDR2 is FQGNSA.

The chain is built from TRBV9 and TRBJ1-2, with D maybe TRBD1 (6 bases). This CDR3 is 16 amino acids long. Germline lookup yields CDR1 SGDLS and CDR2 YYNGEE. Trimming left V 3 bases short and J 5 bases short, with 20 bases between. The CDR3 DNA sequence: TGTGCCAGCAGCGCCTCTCGAGGGGGGGCGAGGTATGGCTACACCTTC. It translates to CASSASRGGARYGYTF.

The chain is built from TRBV3-1 (or the pseudogene TRBV3-2) and TRBJ2-7; TRBD2 is a possible D gene (5 bases). Germline V gene sequence: CDR1 LGHDT, CDR2 YNNKEL (reference sequence). Between the trimmed V and J ends, which lost 3 bases and 5 bases, there was a span of 8 bases. The length of the CDR3 is 12 residues. The CDR3 DNA reads as TGTGCCAGCAGCCACCTTAGCGACGAGCAGTACTTC. Its translation: CASSHLSDEQYF.

The chain couples TRBV4-1 to TRBJ2-5, with a possible D match to TRBD2 (6 bases). The CDR3 totals 15 residues. The V end was cut by 1 base, the J end by 1 base, with 10 bases between. Per germline, CDR1 MGHRA and CDR2 YSYEKL. In DNA, the CDR3 is TGCGCCAGCAGCCAAGGGTCCGGGAGCCAAGAGACCCAGTACTTC. Its protein product is CASSQGSGSQETQYF.

Relative to its sample, this clone is medium-sized. The V gene is TRBV4-3, the J gene TRBJ1-1; D may be TRBD1 (6 bases). The germline V gene has CDR1 LGHNA and CDR2 YSLEER. This CDR3 is 15 amino acids long. With 5 bases removed from V and 2 bases from J, the gap between germline ends came to 15 bases. CDR3 bases: TGCGCCAGCAGCTACAACTCAGGGGATAACACTGAAGCTTTCTTT. Translated, it gives CASSYNSGDNTEAFF.

This chain connects TRBV6-2 or TRBV6-3 to TRBJ2-1; 13 positions agree with TRBD2. Trimming at V came to 4 bases and at J to 4 bases, leaving 16 bases not matched to a gene. This CDR3 contains 20 residues. The germline CDR1 and CDR2 sequences are MNHEY and SVGEGT. CDR3 amino acids: CASSFGLAGVGLTAYNEQFF. The CDR3 DNA sequence: TGTGCCAGCAGTTTTGGACTAGCGGGAGTTGGTCTGACTGCTTACAATGAGCAGTTCTTC.

The chain is built from TRBV30 and TRBJ2-5; D is undetermined. The CDR3 is 16 amino acids. The V gene lost 0 bases and the J gene lost 4 bases, with 18 bases spanning the gap. Germline loops: CDR1 GTSNPN, CDR2 SVGIG (reference sequence). The CDR3 nucleotides read TGTGCCTGGAGTGTAATGTTAGTTACTATGCCAGAGACCCAGTACTTC. It is translated as CAWSVMLVTMPETQYF.

J is TRBJ2-7 and V is TRBV9, with 9 bases identical to TRBD1. Trimming at V came to 4 bases and at J to 6 bases, leaving 11 bases not matched to a gene. Germline loops: CDR1 SGDLS, CDR2 YYNGEE. The length of the CDR3 is 15 residues. CDR3 in DNA: TGTGCCAGCAGCCGCGACCGGGACAGGGCACGCGAGCAGTACTTC. This sequence encodes CASSRDRDRAREQYF.

V is TRBV28 and J is TRBJ1-1; 7 bases agree with TRBD1. The germline gives CDR1 MDHEN, CDR2 SYDVKM. This CDR3 spans 15 amino acids. Unmatched junction bases numbered 9, after V lost 8 bases and J lost 0 bases. The CDR3 nucleotides read TGTGCCAGCGATGGGACAGATTATCTGAACACTGAAGCTTTCTTT. This translates into CASDGTDYLNTEAFF.

The chain has TRBV28 and TRBJ2-1, with 9 bases identical to TRBD2. The CDR3 is 15 residues long. With 5 bases clipped from V and 7 bases from J, the junction kept 9 bases outside the gene matches. Germline-derived CDR1 and CDR2 are MDHEN and SYDVKM. The CDR3 nucleotides read TGTGCCAGCAGTCCCCTGGGGCGGGAGGGTAATGAGCAGTTCTTC. Translation gives CASSPLGREGNEQFF.

V usage is TRBV28 and J usage is TRBJ2-7; 8 bases match TRBD1. The CDR3 contains 13 residues. Germline V gene data show CDR1 as MDHEN and CDR2 as SYDVKM. Trimming removed 6 bases from V and 7 bases from J; junction bases left unmatched: 8. The CDR3 loop reads CASRTGQGREQYF. As DNA, the CDR3 is TGTGCCAGCAGAACAGGACAGGGAAGGGAGCAGTACTTC.

Only a few counts were recorded for this clone. V usage is TRBV29-1 and J usage is TRBJ2-7, with 8 bases aligning to TRBD1. This CDR3 contains 13 residues. The V gene end was trimmed by 4 bases and the J gene end by 5 bases; junction bases not matched to a gene: 7. From germline, CDR1 is SQVTM and CDR2 ANQGSEA. CDR3 amino acids: CSVGTGTGHEQYF. The CDR3 nucleotides read TGCAGCGTTGGGACCGGGACAGGACACGAGCAGTACTTC.

The chain joins TRBV7-2 to TRBJ2-3; D gene unclear. Trimming left V 3 bases short and J 0 bases short, with 13 bases between. Germline CDR1 reads SGHTA; CDR2 reads FQGNSA. There are 16 residues in the CDR3. CDR3 region: CASSLGRLASTDTQYF. The DNA for the CDR3 is TGTGCCAGCAGCTTGGGCCGCCTGGCAAGCACAGATACGCAGTATTTT.